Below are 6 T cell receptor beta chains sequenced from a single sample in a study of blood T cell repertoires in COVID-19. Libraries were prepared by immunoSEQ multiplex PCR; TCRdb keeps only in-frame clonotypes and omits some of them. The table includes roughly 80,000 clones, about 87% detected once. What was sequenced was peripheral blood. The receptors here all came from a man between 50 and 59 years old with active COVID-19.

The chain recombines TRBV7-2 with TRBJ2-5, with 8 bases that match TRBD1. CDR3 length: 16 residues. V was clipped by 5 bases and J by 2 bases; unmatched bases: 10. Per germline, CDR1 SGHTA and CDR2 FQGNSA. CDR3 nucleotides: TGTGCCAGCAGCATATACAGGGGGTTCCCGCAAGAGACCCAGTACTTC. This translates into CASSIYRGFPQETQYF. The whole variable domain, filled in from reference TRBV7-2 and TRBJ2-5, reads GAGVSQSPSNKVTEKGKDVELRCDPISGHTALYWYRQSLGQGLEFLIYFQGNSAPDKSGLPSDRFSAERTGGSVSTLTIQRTQQEDSAVYLCASSIYRGFPQETQYFGPGTRLLVL.

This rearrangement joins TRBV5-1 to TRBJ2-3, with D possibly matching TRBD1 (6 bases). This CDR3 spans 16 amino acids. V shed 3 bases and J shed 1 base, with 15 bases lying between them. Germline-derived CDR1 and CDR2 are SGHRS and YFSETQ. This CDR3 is CASSSVLGAGTDTQYF. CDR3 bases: TGCGCCAGCAGCTCCGTTCTGGGGGCGGGCACAGATACGCAGTATTTT.

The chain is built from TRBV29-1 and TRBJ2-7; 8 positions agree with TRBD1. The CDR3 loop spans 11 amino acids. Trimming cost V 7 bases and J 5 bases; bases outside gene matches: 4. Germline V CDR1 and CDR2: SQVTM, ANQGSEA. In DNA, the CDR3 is TGCAGCGCGGACAGGGATAACGAGCAGTACTTC. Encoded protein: CSADRDNEQYF.

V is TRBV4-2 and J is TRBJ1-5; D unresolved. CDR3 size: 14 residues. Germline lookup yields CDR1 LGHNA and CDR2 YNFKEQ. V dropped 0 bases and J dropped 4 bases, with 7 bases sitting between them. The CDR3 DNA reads TGTGCCAGCAGCCAAGATCGGGGTAATCAGCCCCAGCATTTT. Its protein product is CASSQDRGNQPQHF.

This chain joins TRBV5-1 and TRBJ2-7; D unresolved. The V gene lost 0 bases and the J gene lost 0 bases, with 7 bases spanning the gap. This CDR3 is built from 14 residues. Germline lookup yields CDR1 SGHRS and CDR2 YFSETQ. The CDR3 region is CASSLDSYSYEQYF. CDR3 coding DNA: TGCGCCAGCAGCTTGGATTCCTACTCCTACGAGCAGTACTTC.

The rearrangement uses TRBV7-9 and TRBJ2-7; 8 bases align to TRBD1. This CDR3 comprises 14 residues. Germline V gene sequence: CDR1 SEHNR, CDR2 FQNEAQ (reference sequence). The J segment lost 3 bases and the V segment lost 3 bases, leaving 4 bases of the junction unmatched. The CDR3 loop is CASSLGDRFYEQYF. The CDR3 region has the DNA TGTGCCAGCAGCTTGGGGGACAGGTTCTACGAGCAGTACTTC.